This T cell receptor (beta chain) was recorded in a study of T cells after yellow fever vaccination. Study background: Where fractions had low cell numbers, libraries were prepared from them with the SMART-Seq v4 Ultra Low Input RNA kit. Study findings and constraints: The presence of abundant clonotypes contaminating from the bulk population was possible in FACS-sorted repertoires. Detected again after the booster were most primary-vaccination clones, at approximately 96% CD4 and roughly 88% CD8.

The CDR3 length is 14 residues. Looked up from germline, CDR1 is SEHNR and CDR2 is FQNEAQ (reference sequence). V was clipped by 3 bases and J by 2 bases, with 10 bases between them. TCR cDNA was made by 5'RACE template switching, adding a universal primer site and UMIs. TCRdb re-analysed the 5' RACE reads in MiXCR, keeping a single row per CDR3 protein. The table lists 150,000 to 200,000 distinct CDR3 sequences, approximately 6.2% of them singletons. This clonotype came up many times. Its target is not known. This sequence was found in a man aged 18 to 35 who received the YFV17D yellow fever vaccine. This chain joins TRBV7-9 and TRBJ1-1; D not resolved. The sample in question was CD4+ T cells sorted from PBMCs, obtained on the day of the first yellow fever vaccination. The chain's CDR3 is CASSLTFYNTEAFF. In DNA, the CDR3 is TGTGCCAGCAGCTTGACCTTTTACAACACTGAAGCTTTCTTT.